This record concerns one T cell receptor beta chain sequence. Antigen specificity is unknown. The data originate from a study of CD8+ T cells in alopecia areata. Sequencing used cDNA as its template, made by extracting RNA and reverse transcribing it. Clones were read by immunoSEQ multiplex PCR, and TCRdb kept only the in-frame ones, dropping some. The sample holds around 30,000 clones, about 83% seen once. Whole-study results and caveats: Scalp data also include sequences from resident alphabeta T cells of normal skin. Clonality in lesional scalp, especially alopecia totalis/universalis, exceeded that of normal scalp.

V was clipped by 0 bases and J by 5 bases, with 8 bases between them. The CDR3 consists of 13 residues. CDR1 and CDR2 from the germline V gene are SGDLS and YYNGEE. The specimen sequenced was NKG2D-low CD8+ T cells sorted from blood. V gene TRBV9 combines with J gene TRBJ2-5; D possibly corresponds to TRBD2 (5 bases). The source of this sequence is a human donor with alopecia areata. For the CDR3, the DNA is TGTGCCAGCAGCGTAGTCCCGGGGGAGACCCAGTACTTC. As protein: CASSVVPGETQYF. The variable domain in full, completed from reference TRBV9 and TRBJ2-5, reads DSGVTQTPKHLITATGQRVTLRCSPRSGDLSVYWYQQSLDQGLQFLIQYYNGEERAKGNILERFSAQQFPDLHSELNLSSLELGDSALYFCASSVVPGETQYFGPGTRLLVL.